This T cell receptor (beta chain) was obtained from a study of T cell responses to AZD1222 COVID-19 vaccine. General observations from the study: Females made up more of the donors, who were largely white British, and clonal diversity may have come out too low. Samples come after the peak T cell response, not at day 14.

As to this clone: Its matching antigen is unknown.

Here immunoSEQ multiplex PCR was the method, and the copy in TCRdb shows in-frame clones only, minus some. The repertoire holds about 94,000 clones, roughly 90% seen once, with about 12% in the top ten. CDR1 and CDR2 from the germline V gene are GTSNPN and SVGIG (reference sequence). The length of the CDR3 is 12 residues. V lost 5 bases to trimming and J lost 2 bases, with 8 bases between them. The receptor was isolated from an adult who received the AZD1222 COVID-19 vaccine. The rearrangement uses TRBV30 and TRBJ2-3; D gene ambiguous. The sample here was peripheral blood, taken 28 days after the second AZD1222 dose. CDR3 residues: CAWAPPTDTQYF. The CDR3 DNA is TGTGCCTGGGCCCCACCCACAGATACGCAGTATTTT.